A selection of T cell receptor beta chains follows, all from one sample in a study of cytomegalovirus exposure and HLA in healthy donors. The assay was immunoSEQ multiplex PCR, and TCRdb's table has in-frame clones only and misses some. The table has 95,000 to 100,000 clones, 60% to 75% seen once; the top ten hold about 10%. Material: PBMCs. These receptors were taken from a man aged 45 to 65 in good health and CMV-seronegative. The CDR3 runs from the conserved cysteine through the conserved F or W. The order of the fields is D gene, V gene, clone size, J gene, CDR3 protein, CDR3 DNA. The D gene is left open where the match is weak. Rows give clone size only sometimes, using once, few, many, or a class for an expanded clone.

d_gene: NA; v_gene: TRBV27; abundance: NA; j_gene: TRBJ2-2; CDR3aa: CASSLSWPNTGELFF; CDR3nt: TGTGCCAGCAGTTTATCGTGGCCGAACACCGGGGAGCTGTTTTTT
d_gene: NA; v_gene: TRBV9; abundance: NA; j_gene: TRBJ1-1; CDR3aa: CASSVDPGVVAFF; CDR3nt: TGTGCCAGCAGCGTAGATCCAGGGGTTGTAGCTTTCTTT
d_gene: NA; v_gene: TRBV18; abundance: NA; j_gene: TRBJ1-1; CDR3aa: CASSPTGRNTEAFF; CDR3nt: TGTGCCAGCTCCCCGACCGGGAGGAACACTGAAGCTTTCTTT
d_gene: NA; v_gene: TRBV5-1; abundance: NA; j_gene: TRBJ2-7; CDR3aa: CASSLDSLYEQYF; CDR3nt: TGCGCCAGCAGCTTGGACAGCCTCTACGAGCAGTACTTC
d_gene: NA; v_gene: TRBV6-6; abundance: NA; j_gene: TRBJ1-5; CDR3aa: CASSYPGVSNQPQHF; CDR3nt: TGTGCCAGCAGTTACCCCGGTGTTAGCAATCAGCCCCAGCATTTT
d_gene: NA; v_gene: TRBV9; abundance: once; j_gene: TRBJ2-3; CDR3aa: CASSVEVGADTQYF; CDR3nt: TGTGCCAGCAGCGTAGAGGTTGGGGCTGATACGCAGTATTTT
d_gene: TRBD2; v_gene: TRBV6-5; abundance: few; j_gene: TRBJ2-3; CDR3aa: CASSYSGGRPDTQYF; CDR3nt: TGTGCCAGCAGTTACTCTGGCGGGAGACCAGATACGCAGTATTTT
d_gene: NA; v_gene: TRBV7-6; abundance: few; j_gene: TRBJ2-5; CDR3aa: CASSLGQIQETQYF; CDR3nt: TGTGCCAGCAGCCTAGGACAGATTCAAGAGACCCAGTACTTC
d_gene: NA; v_gene: TRBV28; abundance: few; j_gene: TRBJ2-7; CDR3aa: CATRRGGAGEQYF; CDR3nt: TGTGCCACCCGTAGAGGAGGGGCGGGGGAGCAGTACTTC
d_gene: NA; v_gene: TRBV11-2; abundance: once; j_gene: TRBJ2-4; CDR3aa: CASTGGLAKNIQYF; CDR3nt: TGTGCCAGCACAGGGGGACTAGCCAAAAACATTCAGTACTTC
d_gene: NA; v_gene: TRBV5-1; abundance: NA; j_gene: TRBJ1-1; CDR3aa: CASSTTGYTEAFF; CDR3nt: TGCGCCAGCAGCACGACGGGGTACACTGAAGCTTTCTTT
d_gene: TRBD2; v_gene: TRBV19; abundance: once; j_gene: TRBJ2-1; CDR3aa: CASSIRGRRGGGSDEQFF; CDR3nt: TGTGCCAGTAGTATAAGGGGAAGGCGGGGGGGCGGTAGCGATGAGCAGTTCTTC
d_gene: TRBD2; v_gene: TRBV9; abundance: NA; j_gene: TRBJ2-1; CDR3aa: CASSVSGASGMNEQFF; CDR3nt: TGTGCCAGCAGCGTATCTGGGGCTAGCGGGATGAATGAGCAGTTCTTC
d_gene: TRBD1; v_gene: TRBV19; abundance: NA; j_gene: TRBJ1-1; CDR3aa: CASSIRIRGREAFF; CDR3nt: TGTGCCAGTAGTATAAGAATCAGGGGGCGGGAAGCTTTCTTT
d_gene: TRBD1; v_gene: TRBV2; abundance: NA; j_gene: TRBJ1-1; CDR3aa: CASSSEGGRVAFF; CDR3nt: TGTGCCAGCAGTAGTGAAGGGGGCCGAGTAGCTTTCTTT
d_gene: TRBD2; v_gene: TRBV30; abundance: NA; j_gene: TRBJ2-5; CDR3aa: CAWRGLAWETQYF; CDR3nt: TGTGCCTGGAGAGGACTAGCGTGGGAGACCCAGTACTTC
d_gene: TRBD2; v_gene: TRBV9; abundance: NA; j_gene: TRBJ2-1; CDR3aa: CASSVDQGTRPSDEQFF; CDR3nt: TGTGCCAGCAGCGTAGACCAGGGGACTAGGCCCTCCGATGAGCAGTTCTTC
d_gene: TRBD1; v_gene: TRBV7-9; abundance: NA; j_gene: TRBJ1-5; CDR3aa: CASSPDTGGNQPQHF; CDR3nt: TGTGCCAGCAGCCCAGACACAGGGGGCAATCAGCCCCAGCATTTT
d_gene: TRBD1; v_gene: TRBV30; abundance: NA; j_gene: TRBJ1-4; CDR3aa: CAWSRHTGTGSEKLFF; CDR3nt: TGTGCCTGGAGCCGTCATACCGGGACAGGGTCTGAAAAACTGTTTTTT
d_gene: NA; v_gene: TRBV6-1; abundance: NA; j_gene: TRBJ1-3; CDR3aa: CASSEARGIGNTIYF; CDR3nt: TGTGCCAGCAGTGAAGCAAGGGGAATTGGAAACACCATATATTTT
d_gene: NA; v_gene: TRBV29-1; abundance: NA; j_gene: TRBJ1-1; CDR3aa: CSVAGGRGTEAFF; CDR3nt: TGCAGCGTTGCTGGCGGGCGAGGAACTGAAGCTTTCTTT
d_gene: TRBD1; v_gene: TRBV6-5; abundance: NA; j_gene: TRBJ1-1; CDR3aa: CASKQGVENTEAFF; CDR3nt: TGTGCCAGCAAGCAGGGGGTAGAAAACACTGAAGCTTTCTTT
d_gene: NA; v_gene: TRBV7-9; abundance: NA; j_gene: TRBJ2-7; CDR3aa: CASSPGGVGGTPYEQYF; CDR3nt: TGTGCCAGCAGCCCCGGGGGTGTAGGCGGGACTCCCTACGAGCAGTACTTC
d_gene: NA; v_gene: TRBV9; abundance: NA; j_gene: TRBJ2-7; CDR3aa: CASSASASFYEQYF; CDR3nt: TGTGCCAGCAGCGCTAGCGCCTCGTTCTACGAGCAGTACTTC
d_gene: NA; v_gene: TRBV7-2; abundance: NA; j_gene: TRBJ1-1; CDR3aa: CASSSDRNTEAFF; CDR3nt: TGTGCCAGCAGCTCCGACAGAAACACTGAAGCTTTCTTT
d_gene: NA; v_gene: TRBV5-1; abundance: NA; j_gene: TRBJ1-3; CDR3aa: CASSLDSPHSGNTIYF; CDR3nt: TGCGCCAGCAGCTTGGACTCACCCCACTCTGGAAACACCATATATTTT
d_gene: NA; v_gene: TRBV11-3; abundance: NA; j_gene: TRBJ2-3; CDR3aa: CASSLGRETDTQYF; CDR3nt: TGTGCCAGCAGCTTAGGACGGGAGACAGATACGCAGTATTTT
d_gene: TRBD1; v_gene: TRBV7-2; abundance: NA; j_gene: TRBJ2-7; CDR3aa: CASGWTGVHEQYF; CDR3nt: TGTGCCAGCGGATGGACAGGCGTCCACGAGCAGTACTTC
d_gene: TRBD2; v_gene: TRBV10-3; abundance: few; j_gene: TRBJ2-7; CDR3aa: CAISEDAGLALTEQYF; CDR3nt: TGTGCCATCAGTGAGGACGCGGGACTAGCGTTAACCGAGCAGTACTTC
d_gene: TRBD1; v_gene: TRBV5-5; abundance: NA; j_gene: TRBJ2-1; CDR3aa: CASRSGQSVSYNEQFF; CDR3nt: TGTGCCAGTCGTTCGGGACAGTCTGTCTCCTACAATGAGCAGTTCTTC
d_gene: TRBD1; v_gene: TRBV5-1; abundance: NA; j_gene: TRBJ2-1; CDR3aa: CASSRQGAVRTYNEQFF; CDR3nt: TGCGCCAGCAGCCGACAGGGGGCGGTAAGGACCTACAATGAGCAGTTCTTC